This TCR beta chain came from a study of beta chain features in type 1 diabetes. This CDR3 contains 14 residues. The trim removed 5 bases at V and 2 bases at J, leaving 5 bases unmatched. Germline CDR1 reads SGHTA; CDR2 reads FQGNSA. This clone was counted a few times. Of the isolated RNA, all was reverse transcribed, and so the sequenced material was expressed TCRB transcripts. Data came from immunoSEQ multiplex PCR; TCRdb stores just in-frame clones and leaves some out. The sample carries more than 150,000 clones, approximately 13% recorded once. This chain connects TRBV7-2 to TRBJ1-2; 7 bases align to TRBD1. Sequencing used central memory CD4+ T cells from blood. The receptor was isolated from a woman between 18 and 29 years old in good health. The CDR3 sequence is CASSGQTGNYGYTF. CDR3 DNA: TGTGCCAGCAGCGGACAGACAGGGAACTATGGCTACACCTTC.